This T cell receptor (beta chain) was captured in a study of blood T cell repertoires in COVID-19. There are 17 residues in the CDR3. V shed 8 bases and J 0 bases; nucleotides not matched to a gene: 8. From germline, CDR1 is ENHRY and CDR2 SYGVKD. Repertoires were generated with immunoSEQ multiplex PCR, while TCRdb's copy carries only in-frame clones and drops some. This table has about 140,000 clones, roughly 84% appearing once. The sequenced material came from peripheral blood. This clonotype originated in a woman aged 60 to 75 with acute or convalescent COVID-19. J is TRBJ2-6 and V is TRBV10-3, with TRBD1 matching over 9 bases. The CDR3 DNA reads TGTGCCATCGATCGACAGGGGGGCGGCTCTGGGGCCAACGTCCTGACTTTC. This codes for CAIDRQGGGSGANVLTF.